The sample holds many counts of the clone carrying this TCR beta chain. This sample is drawn from a study of T-cell reconstitution after alpha-beta-depleted transplantation in children. The authors prepared the TCRbeta library with unique molecular identifiers. TCRdb ran MiXCR on the PCR reads and lists one entry per CDR3 protein. This sample has some 200,000 distinct CDR3 sequences, with roughly 8.1% found just once. J was trimmed by 4 bases and V by 8 bases; bases with no gene match: 9. The CDR3 loop spans 15 amino acids. V and J are TRBV12-3 or TRBV12-4 and TRBJ2-1; TRBD1 agrees at 9 bases. This TCR was sampled from a male patient aged 2-15 years who had a stem cell transplant for acute myeloid leukemia, so the T cells may come from the graft donor. Sample: PBMCs, mostly from graft donor cells, taken 360 days after TCRalphabeta/CD19-depleted stem cell transplant. CDR3 nucleotide sequence: TGTGCCAGCTCAAAGATGGGACAGGGTTACAATGAGCAGTTCTTC. Protein: CASSKMGQGYNEQFF.